These 24 T cell receptor beta chains came from one sample sequenced in a study of T cell repertoires in cytomegalovirus infection. These receptors lack a known antigen. TCRdb called the reads again in MiXCR, with one record for every CDR3 protein. The repertoire consists of roughly 170,000 distinct CDR3 sequences, with 20% to 25% occurring once and the leading ten covering 20% to 30%. Sequenced material: CD8+ T cells from cultured PBMCs, taken from culture after CMV antigen stimulation. The receptors originated from a human donor in good health (CMV status not recorded). Some clones in this sample may be carry-over from other donors' samples.

The genes are TRBV6-6 and TRBJ2-7; 8 nucleotides line up with TRBD1. In germline, CDR1 is MNHNY, CDR2 SVGAGI (reference sequence). Losses at the gene ends were 5 bases for V and 0 bases for J; bases not matched to a gene: 9. CDR3 length: 16 amino acids. CDR3 nucleotides: TGTGCCAGCAGTCAACCGGACAGGGATAGCTCCTACGAGCAGTACTTC. Translation gives CASSQPDRDSSYEQYF.

This clonotype was observed a few times. The chain uses TRBV29-1 and TRBJ2-1; D is undetermined. V lost 0 bases to trimming and J lost 10 bases, with 7 bases between them. Per the germline V gene, CDR1 is SQVTM and CDR2 is ANQGSEA. This CDR3 contains 11 residues. CDR3 bases: TGCAGCGTTGAAGATGATGGCGAGCAGTTCTTC. Protein: CSVEDDGEQFF.

This clonotype has just a few counts. The chain combines TRBV7-2 with TRBJ1-1, with TRBD1 as a possible D gene (5 bases). The V gene lost 3 bases and the J gene lost 6 bases, with 14 bases spanning the gap. Germline lookup yields CDR1 SGHTA and CDR2 FQGNSA. The CDR3 covers 14 residues. The CDR3: CASSFRGTKAEAFF. The CDR3 region has the DNA TGTGCCAGCAGCTTTCGGGGGACGAAGGCTGAAGCTTTCTTT. The full variable domain, completed using reference TRBV7-2 and TRBJ1-1, is GAGVSQSPSNKVTEKGKDVELRCDPISGHTALYWYRQSLGQGLEFLIYFQGNSAPDKSGLPSDRFSAERTGGSVSTLTIQRTQQEDSAVYLCASSFRGTKAEAFFGQGTRLTVV.

This sequence joins TRBV7-2 and TRBJ1-1; D is possibly TRBD1 (6 bases). Germline CDR1 is SGHTA and CDR2 is FQGNSA. V shed 0 bases and J shed 1 base, with 9 bases lying between them. CDR3 length: 15 amino acids. CDR3 sequence reads: CASSLATTGNTEAFF. CDR3 DNA sequence: TGTGCCAGCAGCTTAGCTACGACAGGGAACACTGAAGCTTTCTTT.

The chain combines TRBV7-8 with TRBJ2-3, with a tentative D call TRBD2 (5 bases). The V end lost 2 bases, the J end lost 1 base, and 10 bases lay between the germline ends. The V gene's germline CDR1 is SGHVS and CDR2 FQNEAQ. CDR3 length equals 15 residues. The CDR3 spells CASSLTSTGTDTQYF. The CDR3 nucleotides read TGTGCCAGCAGCTTAACTAGTACCGGCACAGATACGCAGTATTTT.

The genes are TRBV7-2 and TRBJ1-2; D is unclear. The CDR3 length is 14 residues. Germline V gives CDR1 SGHTA, CDR2 FQGNSA. V lost 1 base and J lost 3, with 9 bases in between. CDR3 amino acids: CASSLEGTYYGYTF. CDR3 DNA: TGTGCCAGCAGCTTAGAGGGTACTTACTATGGCTACACCTTC.

This clonotype has more than one count but fewer than ten. The chain recombines TRBV7-2 with TRBJ1-1; D is perhaps TRBD1 (5 bases). The V and J ends lost 2 bases and 3 bases respectively, with 13 bases between them. This CDR3 is built from 15 residues. Germline loops: CDR1 SGHTA, CDR2 FQGNSA. CDR3 coding DNA: TGTGCCAGCAGCTTATATCGGGGGGAGTACACTGAAGCTTTCTTT. This codes for CASSLYRGEYTEAFF.

There are a few counts of this clonotype. The CDR3 is CASSLVSSGGEETQYF. The CDR3 DNA sequence: TGTGCCAGCAGCTTAGTTTCTAGCGGGGGTGAAGAGACCCAGTACTTC. This sequence joins TRBV7-8 and TRBJ2-5, with TRBD2 matching over 10 bases. Per the germline V gene, CDR1 is SGHVS and CDR2 is FQNEAQ. The CDR3 has 16 amino acids. The trim removed 1 base at V and 3 bases at J, leaving 5 bases unmatched.

This clonotype was seen a handful of times. V usage is TRBV4-1 and J usage is TRBJ2-3; TRBD1 matches 11 bases. CDR1 MGHRA and CDR2 YSYEKL come from the germline V gene. CDR3 length equals 17 residues. Trimming at V came to 0 bases and at J to 3 bases, leaving 5 bases not matched to a gene. The DNA for the CDR3 is TGCGCCAGCAGCCAAGATAGGACAGGGGGCCTAACAGATACGCAGTATTTT. Translating gives CASSQDRTGGLTDTQYF.

This clonotype was seen more than once but under ten times. This chain connects TRBV7-9 to TRBJ1-1; TRBD1 aligns across 7 bases. The ends lost 0 bases at V and 4 bases at J; junction bases unmatched: 8. Germline V gene data show CDR1 as SEHNR and CDR2 as FQNEAQ (reference sequence). The CDR3 is 16 residues long. The CDR3 coding sequence is TGTGCCAGCAGCTTAGCGTGGAGGGGGCGAGGCACTGAAGCTTTCTTT. The encoded protein is CASSLAWRGRGTEAFF.

The chain combines TRBV4-1 with TRBJ2-5; 10 bases fit TRBD2. The CDR3 covers 18 residues. Germline V gives CDR1 MGHRA, CDR2 YSYEKL. Trimming at V came to 0 bases and at J to 4 bases, leaving 11 bases not matched to a gene. As DNA, the CDR3 is TGCGCCAGCAGCCAAGATATAATAGCGGGGGGCTGGGGAGAGACCCAGTACTTC. It translates to CASSQDIIAGGWGETQYF.

There are many counts of this clonotype. The chain couples TRBV7-8 to TRBJ2-1; D call uncertain. The CDR3 spans 16 residues. Trimming removed 5 bases at V and 3 bases at J, with 17 bases between. Per germline, CDR1 SGHVS and CDR2 FQNEAQ. CDR3 coding DNA: TGTGCCAGCAGCCCCTCCGGAACTGCCATCTACAATGAGCAGTTCTTC. Encoded protein: CASSPSGTAIYNEQFF. Drawing the rest from reference TRBV7-8 and TRBJ2-1, the complete variable domain is GAGVSQSPRYKVAKRGQDVALRCDPISGHVSLFWYQQALGQGPEFLTYFQNEAQLDKSGLPSDRFFAERPEGSVSTLKIQRTQQEDSAVYLCASSPSGTAIYNEQFFGPGTRLTVL.

This chain links TRBV6-2 or TRBV6-3 with TRBJ2-3; 8 bases fit TRBD1. The CDR3 spans 13 residues. Germline V CDR1 and CDR2: MNHEY, SVGEGT. V dropped 9 bases and J dropped 8; count of bases not matched to a gene: 10. This CDR3 is CASTDREYATQYF. CDR3 DNA sequence: TGTGCCAGTACGGACAGGGAATATGCTACGCAGTATTTT.

This clonotype has a handful of counts. This chain connects TRBV6-1 to TRBJ1-5, with TRBD1 matching 7 bases. Germline CDR1 is MNHNS and CDR2 is SASEGT. The CDR3 totals 14 residues. Trimming removed 1 base from V and 10 bases from J; junction bases left unmatched: 7. The CDR3: CASSEGRGLQPQHF. In DNA form, the CDR3 reads TGTGCCAGCAGTGAAGGGAGGGGGCTCCAACCCCAGCATTTT.

The chain employs TRBV10-2 and TRBJ1-3; TRBD1 might be the D (6 bases). Between the trimmed V and J ends, which lost 4 bases and 2 bases, there was a span of 9 bases. This CDR3 comprises 14 residues. Germline CDR1 reads WSHSY; CDR2 reads SAAADI. CDR3 residues: CASSAQGTGNTIYF. In nucleotides, the CDR3 is TGCGCCAGCAGTGCTCAGGGGACTGGAAACACCATATATTTT.

This clonotype was found many times. The V gene is TRBV28, the J gene TRBJ1-1; D unclear. Trimming stripped 3 bases from V and 4 bases from J, with 15 bases between. This CDR3 comprises 15 residues. The germline gives CDR1 MDHEN, CDR2 SYDVKM. The CDR3 protein is CASSFLNDGITEAFF. The CDR3 region has the DNA TGTGCCAGCAGTTTCTTGAACGATGGTATCACTGAAGCTTTCTTT.

This clonotype was picked up many times. V is TRBV19 and J is TRBJ2-1; tentatively, D is TRBD1 (7 bases). From germline, CDR1 is LNHDA and CDR2 SQIVND (reference sequence). V gave up 6 bases and J gave up 9 bases, with 18 bases separating them. This CDR3 region has 14 residues. The CDR3 DNA follows: TGTGCCAGTAGCTACGGGACAGTCGGGGGTGAGCAGTTCTTC. Translation: CASSYGTVGGEQFF. Complete variable domain (other parts from reference TRBV19 and TRBJ2-1): DGGITQSPKYLFRKEGQNVTLSCEQNLNHDAMYWYRQDPGQGLRLIYYSQIVNDFQKGDIAEGYSVSREKKESFPLTVTSAQKNPTAFYLCASSYGTVGGEQFFGPGTRLTVL.

By its share, this clonotype is medium-sized. V and J are TRBV12-3 or TRBV12-4 and TRBJ2-3; the match to TRBD2 covers 11 bases. V shed 4 bases and J 5 bases; nucleotides not matched to a gene: 2. The CDR3 covers 14 residues. The CDR3 loop is CASSYTSGGDTQYF. The CDR3 nucleotides are TGTGCCAGCAGTTACACTAGCGGGGGAGATACGCAGTATTTT.

V is TRBV20-1 and J is TRBJ2-4; 9 nucleotides align to TRBD1. Trimming took 2 bases from V and 2 from J; bases not matched to a gene: 4. The germline gives CDR1 DFQATT, CDR2 SNEGSKA (reference sequence). The CDR3 is 15 amino acids. The CDR3 sequence: CSARWTGDSKNIQYF. As DNA, the CDR3 is TGCAGTGCTAGATGGACAGGGGATTCCAAAAACATTCAGTACTTC.

V gene TRBV4-3 combines with J gene TRBJ2-7; 9 positions match TRBD2. Germline V gene sequence: CDR1 LGHNA, CDR2 YSLEER. V trimming: 1 base; J trimming: 2 bases; junction bases outside the gene matches: 3. The CDR3 has 15 residues. The CDR3: CASSQAASGAYEQYF. The CDR3 coding sequence is TGCGCCAGCAGCCAAGCCGCTAGCGGGGCCTACGAGCAGTACTTC.

V gene TRBV11-2 combines with J gene TRBJ1-2, with 7 bases identical to TRBD1. This CDR3 has 19 amino acids. The trim removed 5 bases at V and 4 bases at J, leaving 22 bases unmatched. Germline V gene sequence: CDR1 SGHAT, CDR2 FQNNGV. For the CDR3, the DNA is TGTGCCAGCAGCCCCCCCGGGAGCACAGGGGCAAGCCCCTCCTATGGCTACACCTTC. Its translation: CASSPPGSTGASPSYGYTF.

The table lists this clonotype with a few counts. CDR3 nucleotide sequence: TGTGCCAGCACAGGGGGAAGCTACGAGCAGTACTTC. As protein: CASTGGSYEQYF. The chain employs TRBV12-3 or TRBV12-4 and TRBJ2-7; 7 nucleotides agree with TRBD1. The V and J ends lost 7 bases and 3 bases, in that order; junction bases with no gene match: 3. This CDR3 region has 12 residues.

This clonotype was detected a few times. The CDR3: CASSPEDRDTEAFF. In DNA form, the CDR3 reads TGTGCCAGCAGTCCTGAGGACAGGGACACTGAAGCTTTCTTT. The V call is TRBV2, the J call TRBJ1-1; 8 nucleotides agree with TRBD1. V shed 5 bases and J 3 bases; nucleotides not matched to a gene: 5. This CDR3 contains 14 residues. Germline-derived CDR1 and CDR2 are SNHLY and FYNNEI.

This clonotype was recorded at least ten times. CDR3 DNA sequence: TGTGCCAGCAGCTTAGCTCTCGGGGGCGCAAAGGAGACCCAGTACTTC. Amino acid sequence: CASSLALGGAKETQYF. This chain joins TRBV7-9 and TRBJ2-5; D may match TRBD1 or TRBD2 (6 bases each). Germline V gives CDR1 SEHNR, CDR2 FQNEAQ (reference sequence). V gave up 0 bases and J gave up 5 bases, with 16 bases separating them. This CDR3 spans 16 amino acids.